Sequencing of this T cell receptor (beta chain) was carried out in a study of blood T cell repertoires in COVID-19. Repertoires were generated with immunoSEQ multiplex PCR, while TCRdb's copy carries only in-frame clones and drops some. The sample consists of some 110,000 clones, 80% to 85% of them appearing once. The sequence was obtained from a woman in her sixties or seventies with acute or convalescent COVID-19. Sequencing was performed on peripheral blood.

CDR3 sequence: CASSLGGAVSYEQYF. CDR3 nucleotides: TGTGCCAGCAGCCTTGGAGGGGCGGTCTCCTACGAGCAGTACTTC. This chain connects TRBV11-2 to TRBJ2-7; maybe TRBD2 (6 bases). Trimming removed 5 bases from V and 0 bases from J, with 14 bases in between. This CDR3 spans 15 amino acids. Germline assignment: CDR1 SGHAT and CDR2 FQNNGV.